This TCR beta chain originates from a study of T cells in Graves' hyperthyroidism and ophthalmopathy. This clonotype was seen many times. TCR beta CDR3 regions were amplified from RNA transcripts. The HTBI primer set was used in a first-round RT-PCR of the TCR CDR3. TCRdb used MiXCR to reprocess the multiplex PCR reads, holding one entry per CDR3 protein. The sample lists more than 300,000 distinct CDR3 sequences, roughly a sixth occurring once. This CDR3 is built from 13 residues. Germline V gene data show CDR1 as GTSNPN and CDR2 as SVGIG (reference sequence). This clonotype was sampled from a woman in her twenties or thirties with Graves' hyperthyroidism that later progressed to Graves' ophthalmopathy. The sample was blood. The V and J genes are TRBV30 and TRBJ1-2; D is perhaps TRBD1 (5 bases). CDR3 protein: CAVRDATPYGYTF. CDR3 nucleotide sequence: TGTGCTGTACGGGACGCCACCCCCTATGGCTACACCTTC.